This T cell receptor beta chain was identified during a study of OX40 agonist ivuxolimab in advanced cancers. General study points: Expanded peripheral T cell antigen specificity was not determined.

V was trimmed by 0 bases and J by 3 bases, leaving 9 bases between them. The CDR3 has 14 residues. CDR1 and CDR2 (germline): SEHNR, FQNEAQ (reference sequence). Notes on this clone: Its specificity is unknown.

Data came from immunoSEQ multiplex PCR; TCRdb stores just in-frame clones and leaves some out. The table records roughly 80,000 clones, 85% to 95% of them present only once. The sequence was collected from an adult with an advanced solid tumor such as melanoma, head and neck, liver or kidney cancer. The rearrangement joins TRBV7-9 to TRBJ2-7; possible D gene TRBD1, 5 bases. Material: CD4+ or CD8+ T cells sorted from blood, obtained in a trial of the OX40 agonist ivuxolimab. The CDR3 DNA is TGTGCCAGCAGCTTAGCCCCAGGGTTCTACGAGCAGTACTTC. This gives the protein CASSLAPGFYEQYF.